The clone carrying this T cell receptor (beta chain) was detected only a few times. These data originate in a study of blood T cells in healthy people across ages. V was clipped by 6 bases and J by 2 bases; unmatched bases: 9. The CDR3 sequence is 14 residues long. In germline, CDR1 is SQVTM, CDR2 ANQGSEA. Then a second PCR, running about 6 to 12 cycles, was carried out with a sample-barcoded 5' primer and a J-beta primer mix. TCRdb fed the 5' RACE reads into MiXCR, producing one record per CDR3 protein. The repertoire holds about a million distinct CDR3 sequences, with roughly 51% as singletons. What was sequenced was blood. The TCR comes from a woman aged 55-69 years in good health. This sequence joins TRBV29-1 and TRBJ2-7, with 8 bases matching TRBD1. CDR3 coding DNA: TGCAGCGTAGCCGGGACAGGCGGAACCTACGAGCAGTACTTC. It encodes CSVAGTGGTYEQYF.